This entry concerns a single T cell receptor beta chain. The antigen remains unidentified. This specimen comes from a study of T cell responses to AZD1222 COVID-19 vaccine. The study's findings and limits: The number of AZD1222 recipients seropositive at baseline was only 6 or 7.

Here immunoSEQ multiplex PCR was the method, and the copy in TCRdb shows in-frame clones only, minus some. The profile shows about 100,000 clones, 90% of them singletons. The CDR3 length is 14 residues. Germline lookup yields CDR1 MNHEY and CDR2 SVGAGI. V was shortened by 6 bases and J by 6 bases, with 16 bases between the two germline ends. This TCR derives from an adult in good health. The starting material was peripheral blood, obtained on day 0 of AZD1222 vaccination. This chain uses TRBV6-5 with TRBJ2-3, with D hard to call. The CDR3 nucleotides are TGTGCCAGCAGACTATCGGACGAGAGGGATACGCAGTATTTT. This codes for CASRLSDERDTQYF.